This T cell receptor beta chain originates from a study of graft-versus-host responses after intestinal transplantation. Study information: Transplant recipients had multivisceral, liver-intestinal, or isolated intestinal grafts. The recipients all started with anti-thymocyte globulin induction and then took tacrolimus and steroids for 2 to 3 years.

The CDR3 contains 14 residues. Germline V gene data show CDR1 as SGHTA and CDR2 as FQGNSA. J gave up 3 bases and V 5 bases, and 3 bases lay outside the gene matches. This clone was counted once. The antigen is undetermined. Generated by immunoSEQ multiplex PCR, the TCRdb table keeps only in-frame clones and is missing some. The sample lists 85,000 to 100,000 clones, around 92% seen once, with approximately 0.07% in the top ten. Findings and limits, study-wide: The recipient marrow held GvH clones, and some of them showed up first in ileum or blood.

The sequence came from a human donor who was the organ donor for an intestinal transplant. This chain joins TRBV7-2 and TRBJ2-5, with 10 bases identical to TRBD2. Sample: unstimulated CD8+ T cells sorted from spleen or lymph node cells, taken before transplant. CDR3 loop: CASSRTSGEETQYF. DNA of the CDR3: TGTGCCAGCAGCCGGACTAGCGGTGAAGAGACCCAGTACTTC.